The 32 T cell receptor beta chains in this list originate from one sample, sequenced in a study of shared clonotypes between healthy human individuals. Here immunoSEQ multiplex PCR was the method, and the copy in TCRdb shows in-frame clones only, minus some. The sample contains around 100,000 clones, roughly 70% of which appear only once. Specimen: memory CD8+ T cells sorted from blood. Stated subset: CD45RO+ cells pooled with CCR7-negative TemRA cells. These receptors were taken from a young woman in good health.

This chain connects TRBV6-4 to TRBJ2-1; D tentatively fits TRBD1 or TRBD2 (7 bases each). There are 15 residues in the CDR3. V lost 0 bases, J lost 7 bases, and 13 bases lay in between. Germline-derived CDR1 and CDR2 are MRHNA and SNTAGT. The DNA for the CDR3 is TGTGCCAGCAGTGACTCGAGTCAGGGGGGGAATGAGCAGTTCTTC. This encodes CASSDSSQGGNEQFF.

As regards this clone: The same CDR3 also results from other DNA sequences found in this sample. The CDR3 sequence: CASSEGSGANVLTF. The CDR3 nucleotides are TGTGCCAGCAGTGAGGGATCTGGGGCCAACGTCCTGACTTTC. This sequence joins TRBV6-1 and TRBJ2-6; D not resolved. Trimming left V 3 bases short and J 1 base short, with 4 bases between. The CDR3 consists of 14 residues. The germline V gene encodes CDR1 MNHNS and CDR2 SASEGT.

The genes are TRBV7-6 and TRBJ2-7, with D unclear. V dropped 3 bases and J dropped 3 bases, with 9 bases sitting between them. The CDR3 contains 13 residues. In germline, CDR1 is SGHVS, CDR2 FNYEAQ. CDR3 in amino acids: CASSLSGDYEQYF. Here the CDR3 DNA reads TGTGCCAGCAGCTTGTCTGGGGACTACGAGCAGTACTTC.

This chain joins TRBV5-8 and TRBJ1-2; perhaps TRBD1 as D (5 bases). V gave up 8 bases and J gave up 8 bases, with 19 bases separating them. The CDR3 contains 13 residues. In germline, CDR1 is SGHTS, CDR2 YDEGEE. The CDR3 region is CARRGRKAVGYTF. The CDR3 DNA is TGTGCCAGGAGGGGCCGCAAGGCGGTCGGCTACACCTTC.

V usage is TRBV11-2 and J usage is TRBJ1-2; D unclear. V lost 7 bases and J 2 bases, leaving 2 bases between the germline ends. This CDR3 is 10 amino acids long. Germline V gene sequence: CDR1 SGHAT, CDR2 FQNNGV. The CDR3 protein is CASTNYGYTF. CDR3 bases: TGTGCCAGCACCAACTATGGCTACACCTTC.

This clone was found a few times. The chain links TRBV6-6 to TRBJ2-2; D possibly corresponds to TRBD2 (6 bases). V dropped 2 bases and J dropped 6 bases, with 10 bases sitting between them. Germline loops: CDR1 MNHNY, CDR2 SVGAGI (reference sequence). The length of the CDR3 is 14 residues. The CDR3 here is CASSYRLVAGELFF. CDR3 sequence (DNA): TGTGCCAGCAGTTACAGACTAGTGGCCGGGGAGCTGTTTTTT.

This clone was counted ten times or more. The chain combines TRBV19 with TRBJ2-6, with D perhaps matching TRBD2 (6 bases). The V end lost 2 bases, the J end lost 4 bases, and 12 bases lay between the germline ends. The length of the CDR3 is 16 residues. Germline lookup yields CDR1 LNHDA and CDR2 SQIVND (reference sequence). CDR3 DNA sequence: TGTGCCAGTAGTATAATTGGCGGGGCGGGGGCCAACGTCCTGACTTTC. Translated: CASSIIGGAGANVLTF.

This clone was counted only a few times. The CDR3 DNA is TGTGCCAGCAGTGACAAGACAGGGGGCATGGATGAGCAGTTCTTC. It is translated as CASSDKTGGMDEQFF. J is TRBJ2-1 and V is TRBV6-4, with TRBD1 matching 10 bases. Germline V gene data show CDR1 as MRHNA and CDR2 as SNTAGT. Germline trimming cut 2 bases from V and 8 bases from J; bases unmatched to any gene: 6. The CDR3 is 15 amino acids.

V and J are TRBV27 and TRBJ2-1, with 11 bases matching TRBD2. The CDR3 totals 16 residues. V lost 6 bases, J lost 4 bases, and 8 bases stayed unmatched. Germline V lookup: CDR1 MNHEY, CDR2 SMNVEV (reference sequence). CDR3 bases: TGTGCCAGCAGCCCCGTCCTAGCGGGAGGTTACAATGAGCAGTTCTTC. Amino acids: CASSPVLAGGYNEQFF.

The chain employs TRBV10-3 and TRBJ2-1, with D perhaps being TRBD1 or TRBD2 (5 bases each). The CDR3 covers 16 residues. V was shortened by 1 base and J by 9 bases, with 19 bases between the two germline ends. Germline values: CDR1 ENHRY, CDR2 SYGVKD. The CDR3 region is CAISELGDPTHGEQFF. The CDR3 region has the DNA TGTGCCATCAGTGAGTTAGGGGACCCGACACACGGTGAGCAGTTCTTC.

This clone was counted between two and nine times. CDR3 loop: CASSGGKDTGELFF. CDR3 nucleotides: TGTGCCAGCAGTGGAGGGAAAGACACCGGGGAGCTGTTTTTT. The chain employs TRBV25-1 and TRBJ2-2, with D possibly matching TRBD2 (5 bases). Germline CDR1 MGHDK, CDR2 SYGVNS. This CDR3 is 14 amino acids long. V was clipped by 4 bases and J by 3 bases, with 9 bases between them.

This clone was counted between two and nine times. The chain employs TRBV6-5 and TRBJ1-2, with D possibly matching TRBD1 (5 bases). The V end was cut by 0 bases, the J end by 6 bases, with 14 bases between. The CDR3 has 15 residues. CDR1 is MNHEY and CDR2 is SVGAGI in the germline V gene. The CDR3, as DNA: TGTGCCAGCAGTTACTCAAGGGGAGGGGTAGATGGCTACACCTTC. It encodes CASSYSRGGVDGYTF.

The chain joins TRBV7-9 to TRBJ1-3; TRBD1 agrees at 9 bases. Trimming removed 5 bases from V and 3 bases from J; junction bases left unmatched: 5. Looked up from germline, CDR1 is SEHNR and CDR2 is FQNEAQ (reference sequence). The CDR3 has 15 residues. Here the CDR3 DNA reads TGTGCCAGCAGCCGAAGGGACAGGGATGGAAACACCATATATTTT. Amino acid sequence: CASSRRDRDGNTIYF.

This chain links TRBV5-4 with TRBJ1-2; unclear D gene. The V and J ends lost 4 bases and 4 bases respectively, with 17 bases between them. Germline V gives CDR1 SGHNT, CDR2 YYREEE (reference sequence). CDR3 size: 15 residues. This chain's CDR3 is CASSPEGGSGYGYTF. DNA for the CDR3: TGTGCCAGCAGCCCCGAGGGTGGATCGGGCTATGGCTACACCTTC.

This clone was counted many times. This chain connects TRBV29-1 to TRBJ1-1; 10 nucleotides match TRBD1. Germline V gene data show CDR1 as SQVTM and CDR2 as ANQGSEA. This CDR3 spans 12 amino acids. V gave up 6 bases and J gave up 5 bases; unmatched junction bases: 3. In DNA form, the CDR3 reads TGCAGCGTCGGGACAGGGGAAACTGAAGCTTTCTTT. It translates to CSVGTGETEAFF.

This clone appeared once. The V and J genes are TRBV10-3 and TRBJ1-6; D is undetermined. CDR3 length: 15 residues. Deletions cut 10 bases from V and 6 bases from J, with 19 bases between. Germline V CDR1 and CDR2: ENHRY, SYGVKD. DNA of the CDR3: TGTGCCACAAAAATCTCTCACGAGGGTAATTCACCCCTCCACTTT. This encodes CATKISHEGNSPLHF.

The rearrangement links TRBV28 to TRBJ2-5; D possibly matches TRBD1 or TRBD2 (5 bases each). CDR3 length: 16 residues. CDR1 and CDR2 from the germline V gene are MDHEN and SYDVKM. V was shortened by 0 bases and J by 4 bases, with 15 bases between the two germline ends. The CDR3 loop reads CASSLWGQGDGETQYF. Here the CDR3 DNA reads TGTGCCAGCAGTTTATGGGGTCAGGGAGATGGAGAGACCCAGTACTTC.

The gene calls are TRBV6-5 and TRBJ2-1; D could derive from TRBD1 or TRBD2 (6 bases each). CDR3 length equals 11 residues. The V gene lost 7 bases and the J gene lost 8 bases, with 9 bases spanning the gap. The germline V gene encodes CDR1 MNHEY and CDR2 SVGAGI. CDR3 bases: TGTGCCAGCACCGGGGGCTATGAGCAGTTCTTC. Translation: CASTGGYEQFF.

The CDR3 loop reads CASSLAYRGRREQYF. CDR3 coding DNA: TGTGCCAGCAGCTTAGCATACAGGGGGCGAAGAGAGCAGTACTTC. V gene TRBV7-9 combines with J gene TRBJ2-5, with 9 bases fitting TRBD1. CDR1 and CDR2 from the germline V gene are SEHNR and FQNEAQ (reference sequence). The CDR3 is made up of 15 amino acids. Trimming took 0 bases from V and 11 from J; bases not matched to a gene: 10. Drawing the rest from reference TRBV7-9 and TRBJ2-5, the complete variable domain is DTGVSQNPRHKITKRGQNVTFRCDPISEHNRLYWYRQTLGQGPEFLTYFQNEAQLEKSRLLSDRFSAERPKGSFSTLEIQRTEQGDSAMYLCASSLAYRGRREQYFGPGTRLLVL.

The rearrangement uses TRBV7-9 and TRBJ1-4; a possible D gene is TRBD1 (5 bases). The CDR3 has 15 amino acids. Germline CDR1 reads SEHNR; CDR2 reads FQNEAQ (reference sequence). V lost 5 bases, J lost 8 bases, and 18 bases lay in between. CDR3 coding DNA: TGTGCCAGCAGCGGAGGGACGGGTGGAGGCGAAAAACTGTTTTTT. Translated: CASSGGTGGGEKLFF.

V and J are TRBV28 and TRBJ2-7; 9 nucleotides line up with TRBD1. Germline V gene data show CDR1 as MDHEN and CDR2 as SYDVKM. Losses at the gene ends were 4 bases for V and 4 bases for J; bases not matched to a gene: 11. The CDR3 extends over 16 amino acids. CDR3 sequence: CASSSPGQGINYEQYF. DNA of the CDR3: TGTGCCAGCAGTTCACCGGGACAGGGCATTAATTACGAGCAGTACTTC.

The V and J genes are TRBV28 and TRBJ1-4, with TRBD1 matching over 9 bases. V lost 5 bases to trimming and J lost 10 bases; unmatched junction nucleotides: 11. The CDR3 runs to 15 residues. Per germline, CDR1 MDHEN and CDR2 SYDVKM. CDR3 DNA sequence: TGTGCCAGCAGTCCCTTAACAGGGGGCCGGGGAAAACTGTTTTTT. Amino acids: CASSPLTGGRGKLFF. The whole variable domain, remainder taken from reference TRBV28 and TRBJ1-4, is DVKVTQSSRYLVKRTGEKVFLECVQDMDHENMFWYRQDPGLGLRLIYFSYDVKMKEKGDIPEGYSVSREKKERFSLILESASTNQTSMYLCASSPLTGGRGKLFFGSGTQLSVL.

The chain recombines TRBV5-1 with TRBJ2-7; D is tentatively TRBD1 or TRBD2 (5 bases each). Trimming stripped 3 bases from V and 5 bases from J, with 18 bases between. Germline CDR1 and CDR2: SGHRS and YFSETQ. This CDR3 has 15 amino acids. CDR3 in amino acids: CASSYTGTRGHEQYF. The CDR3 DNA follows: TGCGCCAGCAGCTATACCGGGACCCGGGGCCACGAGCAGTACTTC. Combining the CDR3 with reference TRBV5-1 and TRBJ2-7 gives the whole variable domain KAGVTQTPRYLIKTRGQQVTLSCSPISGHRSVSWYQQTPGQGLQFLFEYFSETQRNKGNFPGRFSGRQFSNSRSEMNVSTLELGDSALYLCASSYTGTRGHEQYFGPGTRLTVT.

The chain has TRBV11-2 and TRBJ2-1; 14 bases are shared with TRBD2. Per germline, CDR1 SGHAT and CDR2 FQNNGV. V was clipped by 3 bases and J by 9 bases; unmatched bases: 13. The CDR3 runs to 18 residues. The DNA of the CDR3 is TGTGCCAGCAGCTTCCAACGACCGGGACTAGCGGGAGCAGGTGAGCAGTTCTTC. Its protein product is CASSFQRPGLAGAGEQFF.

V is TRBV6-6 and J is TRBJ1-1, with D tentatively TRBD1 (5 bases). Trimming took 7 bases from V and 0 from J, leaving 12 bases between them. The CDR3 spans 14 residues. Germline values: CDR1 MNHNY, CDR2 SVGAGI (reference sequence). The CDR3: CASTQGSLNTEAFF. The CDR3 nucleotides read TGTGCCAGCACCCAGGGATCCTTGAACACTGAAGCTTTCTTT.

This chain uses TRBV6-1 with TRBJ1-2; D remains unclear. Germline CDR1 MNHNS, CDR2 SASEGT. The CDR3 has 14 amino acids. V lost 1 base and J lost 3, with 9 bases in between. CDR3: CASSEGEEHYGYTF. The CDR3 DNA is TGTGCCAGCAGTGAAGGAGAAGAGCACTATGGCTACACCTTC.

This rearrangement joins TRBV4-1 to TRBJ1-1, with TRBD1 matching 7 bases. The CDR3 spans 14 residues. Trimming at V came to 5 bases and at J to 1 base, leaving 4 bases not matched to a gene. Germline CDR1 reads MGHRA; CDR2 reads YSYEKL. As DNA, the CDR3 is TGCGCCAGCAGCACCCGACAGGGGAACACTGAAGCTTTCTTT. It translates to CASSTRQGNTEAFF.

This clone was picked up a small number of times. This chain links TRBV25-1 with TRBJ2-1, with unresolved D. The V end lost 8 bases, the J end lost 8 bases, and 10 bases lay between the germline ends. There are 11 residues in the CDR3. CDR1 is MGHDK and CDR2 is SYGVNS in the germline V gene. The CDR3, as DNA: TGTGCCAGCTTTGACTCCCATGAGCAGTTCTTC. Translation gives CASFDSHEQFF. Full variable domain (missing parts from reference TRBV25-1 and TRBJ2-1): EADIYQTPRYLVIGTGKKITLECSQTMGHDKMYWYQQDPGMELHLIHYSYGVNSTEKGDLSSESTVSRIRTEHFPLTLESARPSHTSQYLCASFDSHEQFFGPGTRLTVL.

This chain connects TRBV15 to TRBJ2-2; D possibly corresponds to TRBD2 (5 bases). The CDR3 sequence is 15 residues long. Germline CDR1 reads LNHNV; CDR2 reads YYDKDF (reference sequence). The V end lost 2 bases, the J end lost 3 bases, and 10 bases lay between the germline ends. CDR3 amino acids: CATSRTTGDTGELFF. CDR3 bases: TGTGCCACCAGCAGAACCACCGGGGACACCGGGGAGCTGTTTTTT.

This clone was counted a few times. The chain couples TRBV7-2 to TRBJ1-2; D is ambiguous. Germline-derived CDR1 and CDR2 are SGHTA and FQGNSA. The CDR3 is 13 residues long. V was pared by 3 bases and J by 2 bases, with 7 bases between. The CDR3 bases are TGTGCCAGCAGCTTCGACTCAAACTATGGCTACACCTTC. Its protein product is CASSFDSNYGYTF.

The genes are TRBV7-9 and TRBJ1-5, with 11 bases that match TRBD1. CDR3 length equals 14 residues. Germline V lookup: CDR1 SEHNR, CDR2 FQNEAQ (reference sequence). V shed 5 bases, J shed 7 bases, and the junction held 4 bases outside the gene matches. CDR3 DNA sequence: TGTGCCAGCAGCAAGGGACAGGGGGGCCAGCCCCAGCATTTT. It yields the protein CASSKGQGGQPQHF.

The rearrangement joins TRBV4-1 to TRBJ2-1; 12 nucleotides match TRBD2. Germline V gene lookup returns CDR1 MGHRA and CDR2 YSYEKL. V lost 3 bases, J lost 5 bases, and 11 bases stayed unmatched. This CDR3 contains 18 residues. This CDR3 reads CASSQGLAGPLENNEQFF. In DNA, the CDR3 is TGCGCCAGCAGCCAGGGACTAGCGGGCCCGTTGGAAAACAATGAGCAGTTCTTC.